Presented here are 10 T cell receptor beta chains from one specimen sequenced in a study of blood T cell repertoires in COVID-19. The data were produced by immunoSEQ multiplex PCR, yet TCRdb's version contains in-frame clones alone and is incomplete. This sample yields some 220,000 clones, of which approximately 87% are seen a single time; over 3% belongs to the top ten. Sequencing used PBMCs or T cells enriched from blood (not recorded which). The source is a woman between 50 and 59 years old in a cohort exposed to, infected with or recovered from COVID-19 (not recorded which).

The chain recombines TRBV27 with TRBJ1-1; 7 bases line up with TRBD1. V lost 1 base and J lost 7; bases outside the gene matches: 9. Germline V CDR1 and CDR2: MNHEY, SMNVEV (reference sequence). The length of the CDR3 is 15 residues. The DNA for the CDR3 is TGTGCCAGCAGTTTATTCGGGATTCGGGACAGTGAAGCTTTCTTT. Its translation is CASSLFGIRDSEAFF.

This CDR3 is CASSPRGPETQYF. CDR3 sequence (DNA): TGTGCCAGCAGCCCAAGGGGGCCAGAGACCCAGTACTTC. The genes are TRBV7-9 and TRBJ2-5, with TRBD1 identical over 7 bases. V shed 5 bases, J shed 4 bases, and the junction held 4 bases outside the gene matches. This CDR3 is built from 13 residues. Germline V gene data show CDR1 as SEHNR and CDR2 as FQNEAQ (reference sequence).

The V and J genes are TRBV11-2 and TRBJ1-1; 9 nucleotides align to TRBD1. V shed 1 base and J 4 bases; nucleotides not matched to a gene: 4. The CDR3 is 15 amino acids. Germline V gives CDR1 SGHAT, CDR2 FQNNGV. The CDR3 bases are TGTGCCAGCAGCTTAGTGGGACAGGGATCCACTGAAGCTTTCTTT. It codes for CASSLVGQGSTEAFF.

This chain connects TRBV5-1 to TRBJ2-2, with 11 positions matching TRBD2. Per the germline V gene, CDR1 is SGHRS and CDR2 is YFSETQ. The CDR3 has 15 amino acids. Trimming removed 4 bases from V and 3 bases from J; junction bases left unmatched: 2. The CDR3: CASSGTSGDTGELFF. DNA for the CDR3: TGCGCCAGCAGCGGGACTAGCGGTGACACCGGGGAGCTGTTTTTT.

Written as DNA, the CDR3 is TGTGCCAGCAGCTTAAGCCGGGACAGGGGAGGACATGGCTACACCTTC. The encoded protein is CASSLSRDRGGHGYTF. The chain combines TRBV7-3 with TRBJ1-2; TRBD1 matches at 10 bases. This CDR3 has 16 amino acids. Per the germline V gene, CDR1 is SGHTA and CDR2 is FQGTGA. V lost 1 base, J lost 6 bases, and 8 bases stayed unmatched.

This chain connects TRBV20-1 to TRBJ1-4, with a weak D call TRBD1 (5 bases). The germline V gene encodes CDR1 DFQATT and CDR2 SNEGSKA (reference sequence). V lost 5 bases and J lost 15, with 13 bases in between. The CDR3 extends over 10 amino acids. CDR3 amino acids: CSASMDTLFF. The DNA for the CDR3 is TGCAGTGCTTCTATGGACACCTTGTTTTTT.

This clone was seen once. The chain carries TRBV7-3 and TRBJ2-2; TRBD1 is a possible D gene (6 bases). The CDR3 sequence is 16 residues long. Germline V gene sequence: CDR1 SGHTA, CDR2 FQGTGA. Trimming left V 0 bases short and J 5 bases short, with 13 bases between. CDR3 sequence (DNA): TGTGCCAGCAGCTTAACGTTGGGACAAGGGACCGGGGAGCTGTTTTTT. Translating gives CASSLTLGQGTGELFF.

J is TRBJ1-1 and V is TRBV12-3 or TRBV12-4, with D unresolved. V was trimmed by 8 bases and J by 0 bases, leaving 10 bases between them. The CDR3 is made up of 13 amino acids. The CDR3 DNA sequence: TGTGCCAGCGGAAGAGGTATGAACACTGAAGCTTTCTTT. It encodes CASGRGMNTEAFF.

The CDR3 here is CSVERDRGAEAFF. CDR3 sequence (DNA): TGCAGCGTGGAAAGGGACAGGGGAGCTGAAGCTTTCTTT. The J gene is TRBJ1-1, the V gene TRBV29-1, with TRBD1 identical over 10 bases. The CDR3 extends over 13 amino acids. The V and J ends lost 6 bases and 6 bases, in that order; junction bases with no gene match: 7. Germline CDR1 SQVTM, CDR2 ANQGSEA. Full variable domain (outside the CDR3, taken from reference TRBV29-1 and TRBJ1-1): SAVISQKPSRDICQRGTSLTIQCQVDSQVTMMFWYRQQPGQSLTLIATANQGSEATYESGFVIDKFPISRPNLTFSTLTVSNMSPEDSSIYLCSVERDRGAEAFFGQGTRLTVV.

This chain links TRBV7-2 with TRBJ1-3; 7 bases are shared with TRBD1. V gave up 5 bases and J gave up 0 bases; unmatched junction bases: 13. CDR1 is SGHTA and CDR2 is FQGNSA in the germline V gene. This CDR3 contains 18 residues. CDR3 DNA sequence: TGTGCCAGCAGCCAGGGGGGATGGGCAGGAACCTCTGGAAACACCATATATTTT. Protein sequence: CASSQGGWAGTSGNTIYF.